Listed here are 5 T cell receptor beta chains from one sample, sequenced in a study of CD8+ T cells in alopecia areata. Following RNA extraction, reverse transcription yielded cDNA that acted as the sequencing template. Clones were sequenced by immunoSEQ multiplex PCR, and TCRdb holds only the in-frame ones, with some missing. In the table there are roughly 250,000 clones, 67% of which are singletons. This sample comprised CD4+ T cells sorted from blood, obtained at week 0. The receptors were gathered from a human donor with alopecia areata.

This clone occurred a few times. The genes are TRBV29-1 and TRBJ2-1, with a possible D match to TRBD1 (6 bases). The V gene lost 7 bases and the J gene lost 0 bases, with 13 bases spanning the gap. The CDR3 is made up of 14 amino acids. Germline V CDR1 and CDR2: SQVTM, ANQGSEA. CDR3 nucleotide sequence: TGCAGCGGGACGACAGGATCCTCCTACAATGAGCAGTTCTTC. It specifies CSGTTGSSYNEQFF.

The chain has TRBV7-2 and TRBJ2-7; 9 bases map to TRBD1. The CDR3 is 14 residues long. CDR1 SGHTA and CDR2 FQGNSA come from the germline V gene. V lost 5 bases to trimming and J lost 5 bases; unmatched junction nucleotides: 7. CDR3 DNA: TGTGCCAGCAGCAACACAGGGGGCGCGAACGAGCAGTACTTC. Amino acid sequence: CASSNTGGANEQYF.

This chain uses TRBV7-9 with TRBJ1-6, with 10 bases lining up with TRBD1. Germline trimming cut 5 bases from V and 8 bases from J; bases unmatched to any gene: 6. The V gene's germline CDR1 is SEHNR and CDR2 FQNEAQ (reference sequence). This CDR3 contains 15 residues. The CDR3 is CASSTRDRGDSPLHF. The CDR3 region has the DNA TGTGCCAGCAGCACACGGGACAGGGGCGATTCACCCCTCCACTTT.

The sample holds a few counts of this clone. The chain links TRBV30 to TRBJ2-1, with 8 bases lining up with TRBD1. Per the germline V gene, CDR1 is GTSNPN and CDR2 is SVGIG (reference sequence). There are 12 residues in the CDR3. V shed 3 bases and J 10 bases; nucleotides not matched to a gene: 5. The CDR3 DNA reads TGTGCCTGGAGGGGCAGGGGGCGGGAGCAGTTCTTC. Amino acids: CAWRGRGREQFF. The variable domain in full, with the rest retrieved from reference TRBV30 and TRBJ2-1, is SQTIHQWPATLVQPVGSPLSLECTVEGTSNPNLYWYRQAAGRGLQLLFYSVGIGQISSEVPQNLSASRPQDRQFILSSKKLLLSDSGFYLCAWRGRGREQFFGPGTRLTVL.

The rearrangement joins TRBV29-1 to TRBJ2-3; the D is unclear. CDR3 size: 11 residues. Germline-derived CDR1 and CDR2 are SQVTM and ANQGSEA. Trimming left V 3 bases short and J 6 bases short, with 7 bases between. The CDR3 sequence: CSVESGDTQYF. The CDR3 nucleotides are TGCAGCGTTGAGTCTGGGGATACGCAGTATTTT.